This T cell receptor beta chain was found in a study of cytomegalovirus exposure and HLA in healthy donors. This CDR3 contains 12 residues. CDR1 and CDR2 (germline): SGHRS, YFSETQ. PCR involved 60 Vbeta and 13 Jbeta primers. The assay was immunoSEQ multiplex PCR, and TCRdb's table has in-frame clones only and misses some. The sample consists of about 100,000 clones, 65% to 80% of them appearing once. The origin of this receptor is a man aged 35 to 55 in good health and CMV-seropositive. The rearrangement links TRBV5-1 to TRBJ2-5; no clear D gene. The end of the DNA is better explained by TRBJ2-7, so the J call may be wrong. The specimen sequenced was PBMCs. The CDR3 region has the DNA TGCGCCAGCAGCCTGCCTTCCTACGAGCAGTACTTC. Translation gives CASSLPSYEQYF.